The T cell receptor (beta chain) described here comes from a study of response to subunit inactivated influenza vaccine. Study-level findings and limits: Authors suggested seasonal influenza vaccinations each recruit few new T cells.

Germline assignment: CDR1 MNHEY and CDR2 SVGEGT. Trimming stripped 4 bases from V and 7 bases from J, with 26 bases between. CDR3 size: 18 residues. In regard to this clonotype: Antigen: not known.

TCRdb independently ran MiXCR on the RT-PCR reads; one entry per CDR3 protein. Of about 530,000 distinct CDR3 sequences in the sample, approximately 12% are singletons; the top ten hold under 15%. Source: PBMCs from blood, taken roughly 6 weeks after vaccination. The sequence derives from a man aged 50 to 60 who received an inactivated influenza vaccine. This chain joins TRBV6-2 or TRBV6-3 and TRBJ1-5, with D uncertain. The DNA for the CDR3 is TGTGCCAGCAGTTTCGAGGGAATGGGTGCATTTAATTTACAGCCCCAGCATTTT. Translated, it gives CASSFEGMGAFNLQPQHF.